What follows are 10 T cell receptor beta chains derived from one specimen sequenced in a study of T cell responses to AZD1222 COVID-19 vaccine. TCRdb's copy holds only in-frame clones and misses some; the assay was immunoSEQ multiplex PCR. In all, the sample yields over 120,000 clones. Sequencing was done on a sample of peripheral blood. Source of these receptors: an adult in good health.

J is TRBJ1-2 and V is TRBV2; D unresolved. The germline V gene encodes CDR1 SNHLY and CDR2 FYNNEI. The ends were cut back, 4 bases at V and 8 bases at J, with 17 bases in the middle. The CDR3 runs 14 residues. The CDR3 loop reads CASSVSVGSEGYTF. The DNA of the CDR3 is TGTGCCAGCAGTGTCTCCGTGGGGTCGGAGGGCTACACCTTC.

The genes are TRBV5-1 and TRBJ1-3; D unresolved. Per germline, CDR1 SGHRS and CDR2 YFSETQ. V was clipped by 0 bases and J by 0 bases, with 10 bases between them. This CDR3 has 16 residues. In nucleotides, the CDR3 is TGCGCCAGCAGCTTGGCCCAGGTCAGCTCTGGAAACACCATATATTTT. This gives the protein CASSLAQVSSGNTIYF.

The CDR3 nucleotides read TGTGCCAGCAGTTTAGAAGGCTACGGAAACACCATATATTTT. It translates to CASSLEGYGNTIYF. The rearrangement links TRBV28 to TRBJ1-3; no definite D call. The CDR3 has 14 amino acids. Trimming took off 2 bases at V and 4 bases at J, with 9 bases between the two ends. Germline-derived CDR1 and CDR2 are MDHEN and SYDVKM.

This sequence joins TRBV19 and TRBJ1-5; D gene ambiguous. The germline V gene encodes CDR1 LNHDA and CDR2 SQIVND (reference sequence). Between the trimmed V and J ends, which lost 7 bases and 4 bases, there was a span of 8 bases. CDR3 size: 12 residues. CDR3 DNA: TGTGCCAGTAAAACTGGGAATCAGCCCCAGCATTTT. Translating it yields CASKTGNQPQHF.

The chain is built from TRBV6-6 and TRBJ1-5; TRBD1 agrees at 11 bases. Losses at the gene ends were 6 bases for V and 1 base for J; bases not matched to a gene: 2. This CDR3 contains 15 residues. CDR1 and CDR2 from the germline V gene are MNHNY and SVGAGI (reference sequence). The CDR3 region is CASSRDRGSNQPQHF. DNA of the CDR3: TGTGCCAGCAGCCGGGACAGGGGGAGCAATCAGCCCCAGCATTTT.

The chain employs TRBV6-5 and TRBJ1-5; no definite D call. The CDR3 consists of 11 residues. Germline lookup yields CDR1 MNHEY and CDR2 SVGAGI. The V gene lost 4 bases and the J gene lost 5 bases, with 3 bases spanning the gap. The CDR3 DNA follows: TGTGCCAGCAGTTCCCATCAGCCCCAGCATTTT. This translates into CASSSHQPQHF.

V gene TRBV18 combines with J gene TRBJ1-1; a weak D match, TRBD1 (5 bases). The CDR3 runs 16 residues. Germline CDR1 KGHSH, CDR2 LQKENI. Trimming stripped 0 bases from V and 5 bases from J, with 16 bases between. The CDR3 bases are TGTGCCAGCTCACCACCCCTTACGCGCCAGGGTACTGAAGCTTTCTTT. Its translation is CASSPPLTRQGTEAFF.

The chain carries TRBV5-1 and TRBJ1-2, with D maybe TRBD1 (5 bases). Germline lookup yields CDR1 SGHRS and CDR2 YFSETQ. This CDR3 region has 13 residues. V gave up 4 bases and J gave up 3 bases, with 10 bases separating them. The CDR3 DNA reads as TGCGCCAGCAGCGCCGACAGCTACTATGGCTACACCTTC. It encodes CASSADSYYGYTF.

V usage is TRBV6-2 or TRBV6-3 and J usage is TRBJ2-7; unclear D gene. V was cut by 2 bases and J by 6 bases, with 8 bases left in between. The CDR3 length is 12 residues. Germline assignment: CDR1 MNHEY and CDR2 SVGEGT. The CDR3 reads CASSYTSAEQYF. The CDR3 region has the DNA TGTGCCAGCAGTTACACAAGCGCCGAGCAGTACTTC.

This chain links TRBV25-1 with TRBJ1-2, with D tentatively TRBD1 (5 bases). CDR1 MGHDK and CDR2 SYGVNS come from the germline V gene. The CDR3 consists of 15 residues. V shed 1 base and J shed 8 bases, with 17 bases lying between them. CDR3 in DNA: TGTGCCAGCAGTGAATGGGTCTTGGGGGTGGGAGGCTACACCTTC. Translation gives CASSEWVLGVGGYTF.